These 24 T cell receptor beta chains were sequenced from one sample in a study of shared clonotypes between healthy human individuals. Naive CD8 populations comprised CD45RO-negative cells positively selected for CCR7, excluding terminally differentiated effector memory CD45RA+ cells. Profiling relied on immunoSEQ multiplex PCR, and the TCRdb table lists in-frame clones only, not all of them. The table records over 2 million clones, over 85% of them present only once. Sequenced sample: naive CD8+ T cells sorted from blood. The receptors shown here come from a man in his late teens or twenties in good health.

The chain employs TRBV6-1 and TRBJ1-6; D remains ambiguous. Germline CDR1 is MNHNS and CDR2 is SASEGT. The V and J ends lost 2 bases and 5 bases respectively, with 1 base between them. CDR3 size: 12 residues. The CDR3 sequence is CASSENNSPLHF. The CDR3 DNA sequence: TGTGCCAGCAGTGAAAATAATTCACCCCTCCACTTT.

This chain uses TRBV13 with TRBJ2-1; D may correspond to TRBD1 or TRBD2 (6 bases each). Trimming shortened V by 5 bases and J by 0 bases, and 17 bases separated the two germline ends. CDR1 is PRHDT and CDR2 is FYEKMQ in the germline V gene (reference sequence). The CDR3 sequence is 17 residues long. In DNA, the CDR3 is TGTGCCAGCAGCGCGAAGGGGGGACTTCCCTCCTACAATGAGCAGTTCTTC. It is translated as CASSAKGGLPSYNEQFF.

The chain carries TRBV11-2 and TRBJ2-1; D is unresolved. Looked up from germline, CDR1 is SGHAT and CDR2 is FQNNGV. The CDR3 runs 14 residues. The germline V and J ends were trimmed by 7 bases and 9 bases, with 19 bases remaining between them. The CDR3 is CASTLSYGFGEQFF. In nucleotides, the CDR3 is TGTGCCAGCACCCTGAGTTATGGTTTCGGTGAGCAGTTCTTC. The entire variable domain, with the rest obtained from reference TRBV11-2 and TRBJ2-1, is as follows: EAGVAQSPRYKIIEKRQSVAFWCNPISGHATLYWYQQILGQGPKLLIQFQNNGVVDDSQLPKDRFSAERLKGVDSTLKIQPAKLEDSAVYLCASTLSYGFGEQFFGPGTRLTVL.

This CDR3 reads CASSYAGQPYEQYF. The CDR3, as DNA: TGTGCCAGCAGCTACGCAGGACAGCCCTACGAGCAGTACTTC. This chain connects TRBV6-6 to TRBJ2-7; the D gene is possibly TRBD1 (6 bases). From germline, CDR1 is MNHNY and CDR2 SVGAGI (reference sequence). This CDR3 comprises 14 residues. V was pared by 6 bases and J by 2 bases, with 14 bases between.

In regard to this clone: Other DNA sequences within the sample encode an identical CDR3. The V and J genes are TRBV4-1 and TRBJ2-7; unclear D gene. CDR1 and CDR2 from the germline V gene are MGHRA and YSYEKL. This CDR3 region has 13 residues. Trimming removed 1 base from V and 1 base from J, with 5 bases in between. Here the CDR3 reads CASSQGGSYEQYF. The CDR3 nucleotides read TGCGCCAGCAGCCAAGGGGGATCCTACGAGCAGTACTTC.

This clone has just one count. The rearrangement joins TRBV15 to TRBJ2-1, with no clear D. V dropped 9 bases and J dropped 4 bases, with 16 bases sitting between them. This CDR3 has 14 amino acids. Germline CDR1 is LNHNV and CDR2 is YYDKDF (reference sequence). The CDR3 nucleotides read TGTGCCACTGGTGACTCCCGTTCATACAATGAGCAGTTCTTC. It codes for CATGDSRSYNEQFF.

The chain recombines TRBV28 with TRBJ2-7, with D maybe TRBD2 (5 bases). The V end was cut by 2 bases, the J end by 2 bases, with 10 bases between. The length of the CDR3 is 14 residues. In germline, CDR1 is MDHEN, CDR2 SYDVKM. The CDR3 DNA reads TGTGCCAGCAGTTTAACGGGGAGAACCTACGAGCAGTACTTC. Translated, it gives CASSLTGRTYEQYF. Full variable domain (missing parts from reference TRBV28 and TRBJ2-7): DVKVTQSSRYLVKRTGEKVFLECVQDMDHENMFWYRQDPGLGLRLIYFSYDVKMKEKGDIPEGYSVSREKKERFSLILESASTNQTSMYLCASSLTGRTYEQYFGPGTRLTVT.

V and J are TRBV4-1 and TRBJ2-3, with 7 bases that match TRBD1. Germline V lookup: CDR1 MGHRA, CDR2 YSYEKL. The trim removed 3 bases at V and 4 bases at J, leaving 10 bases unmatched. The CDR3 covers 16 residues. This CDR3 is CASSHTVTGVSDTQYF. DNA for the CDR3: TGCGCCAGCAGCCATACGGTTACAGGGGTCTCAGATACGCAGTATTTT.

This clone was counted only a few times. For the CDR3, the DNA is TGTGCCTGGAGTAGGGGGGGAATCTTTAATGAGCAGTTCTTC. Translating it yields CAWSRGGIFNEQFF. The chain carries TRBV30 and TRBJ2-1, with TRBD2 as a possible D gene (7 bases). Germline assignment: CDR1 GTSNPN and CDR2 SVGIG (reference sequence). V was cut by 2 bases and J by 7 bases, with 15 bases left in between. This CDR3 has 14 amino acids.

Notes on this clone: A read error may explain this, as a much larger clone is one base away. The J gene is TRBJ2-2, the V gene TRBV7-9; no clear D. Per germline, CDR1 SEHNR and CDR2 FQNEAQ (reference sequence). V was cut by 0 bases and J by 3 bases, with 2 bases left in between. The CDR3 runs to 13 residues. As DNA, the CDR3 is TGTGCCAGCAGCTTAGCCTACACCGGGGAGCTGTTTTTT. Protein product: CASSLAYTGELFF.

V and J are TRBV5-1 and TRBJ2-1; D might be TRBD2 (6 bases). CDR1 is SGHRS, CDR2 YFSETQ, per germline. This CDR3 is built from 14 residues. Trimming pared 0 bases from V and 6 bases from J, leaving 10 bases between. The DNA for the CDR3 is TGCGCCAGCAGCTTGGCCGGAGGGACCAATGAGCAGTTCTTC. This codes for CASSLAGGTNEQFF.

The chain joins TRBV11-2 to TRBJ2-7, with 7 bases identical to TRBD1. CDR3 length: 16 amino acids. V lost 1 base and J lost 2; bases outside the gene matches: 8. Germline values: CDR1 SGHAT, CDR2 FQNNGV. CDR3 loop: CASSLVPGQNTYEQYF. CDR3 nucleotides: TGTGCCAGCAGCTTAGTACCGGGACAGAATACCTACGAGCAGTACTTC.

V usage is TRBV4-3 and J usage is TRBJ2-7, with 9 bases matching TRBD2. There are 16 residues in the CDR3. Germline CDR1 reads LGHNA; CDR2 reads YSLEER. The V gene end was trimmed by 3 bases and the J gene end by 4 bases; junction bases not matched to a gene: 10. The CDR3 DNA sequence: TGCGCCAGCAGCCACGCCACATCCGGACTAGCGTACGAGCAGTACTTC. Amino acid sequence: CASSHATSGLAYEQYF.

V gene TRBV6-6 combines with J gene TRBJ2-1, with D perhaps TRBD2 (6 bases). V was pared by 0 bases and J by 5 bases, with 14 bases between. The germline gives CDR1 MNHNY, CDR2 SVGAGI (reference sequence). The CDR3 spans 16 residues. CDR3 loop: CASSYSTEGNDNEQFF. The CDR3 nucleotides are TGTGCCAGCAGTTACTCGACGGAGGGGAATGACAATGAGCAGTTCTTC.

Only one count was recorded for this clone. The chain has TRBV4-2 and TRBJ2-3, with unresolved D. Germline values: CDR1 LGHNA, CDR2 YNFKEQ. V was shortened by 1 base and J by 1 base, with 3 bases between the two germline ends. The CDR3 spans 13 residues. CDR3 nucleotides: TGTGCCAGCAGCCAAGGTCGCACAGATACGCAGTATTTT. Amino acid sequence: CASSQGRTDTQYF.

This rearrangement joins TRBV5-1 to TRBJ2-7, with 10 bases lining up with TRBD2. This CDR3 spans 16 amino acids. The V and J ends lost 0 bases and 3 bases, in that order; junction bases with no gene match: 6. The V gene's germline CDR1 is SGHRS and CDR2 YFSETQ. The CDR3 DNA sequence: TGCGCCAGCAGCTTGGAGGTAGCGGGGGGCCTCTACGAGCAGTACTTC. Protein sequence: CASSLEVAGGLYEQYF.

The rearrangement links TRBV10-3 to TRBJ2-3, with 16 bases fitting TRBD2. From germline, CDR1 is ENHRY and CDR2 SYGVKD. The J segment lost 5 bases and the V segment lost 6 bases, leaving 8 bases of the junction unmatched. The CDR3 is 17 amino acids. CDR3 DNA: TGTGCCATCAGGGCTGGGACTAGCGGGGGGGCATTAGATACGCAGTATTTT. Its protein product is CAIRAGTSGGALDTQYF.

This sequence joins TRBV27 and TRBJ2-3, with D possibly TRBD2 on 5 matching bases. The V gene's germline CDR1 is MNHEY and CDR2 SMNVEV (reference sequence). Trimming cost V 5 bases and J 6 bases, with 9 bases left between them. This CDR3 has 12 residues. CDR3 sequence: CASSPSGDTQYF. In DNA form, the CDR3 reads TGTGCCAGCAGTCCCTCGGGGGATACGCAGTATTTT.

The chain joins TRBV2 to TRBJ1-5; the D is unclear. Trimming took off 4 bases at V and 1 base at J, with 11 bases between the two ends. CDR1 is SNHLY and CDR2 is FYNNEI in the germline V gene. The CDR3 runs 15 residues. CDR3 DNA: TGTGCCAGCAGTGGGGCGAGGGTAAGCAATCAGCCCCAGCATTTT. It yields the protein CASSGARVSNQPQHF.

In nucleotides, the CDR3 is TGTGCCAGCAGCGCCCTTGAAGACTGGCAGTTCTTC. It yields the protein CASSALEDWQFF. The J gene is TRBJ2-1, the V gene TRBV5-6; D not resolved. V shed 4 bases and J shed 12 bases, with 14 bases lying between them. This CDR3 has 12 amino acids. Germline V gene lookup returns CDR1 SGHDT and CDR2 YYEEEE.

The chain combines TRBV4-1 with TRBJ2-7, with TRBD2 as a possible D gene (5 bases). Germline V gene sequence: CDR1 MGHRA, CDR2 YSYEKL. V was cut by 5 bases and J by 2 bases, with 19 bases left in between. There are 16 residues in the CDR3. The DNA of the CDR3 is TGCGCCAGCAGCTCATCACGGGGTTGGAAGACCTACGAGCAGTACTTC. This codes for CASSSSRGWKTYEQYF.

On this clone: The junction does not match germline at one end; this may be a read error. The V call is TRBV13, the J call TRBJ2-7, with a possible D match to TRBD2 (5 bases). Per germline, CDR1 PRHDT and CDR2 FYEKMQ (reference sequence). The CDR3 is made up of 15 amino acids. The CDR3 sequence: CASTSYGSPSSEQYF. In nucleotides, the CDR3 is TGTGCCAGCACCTCCTATGGGAGCCCTTCCTCCGAGCAGTACTTC. Full variable domain (missing parts from reference TRBV13 and TRBJ2-7): AAGVIQSPRHLIKEKRETATLKCYPIPRHDTVYWYQQGPGQDPQFLISFYEKMQSDKGSIPDRFSAQQFSDYHSELNMSSLELGDSALYFCASTSYGSPSSEQYFGPGTRLTVT.

The chain combines TRBV30 with TRBJ1-1; D is uncertain. This CDR3 has 13 residues. Between the trimmed V and J ends, which lost 5 bases and 1 base, there was a span of 11 bases. Germline values: CDR1 GTSNPN, CDR2 SVGIG (reference sequence). This CDR3 reads CAWGSGGNTEAFF. Written as DNA, the CDR3 is TGTGCCTGGGGGAGTGGAGGGAACACTGAAGCTTTCTTT. The variable domain in full, completed from reference TRBV30 and TRBJ1-1, reads SQTIHQWPATLVQPVGSPLSLECTVEGTSNPNLYWYRQAAGRGLQLLFYSVGIGQISSEVPQNLSASRPQDRQFILSSKKLLLSDSGFYLCAWGSGGNTEAFFGQGTRLTVV.

Regarding this clone: The same CDR3 arises from other DNA sequences in this sample as well. CDR3 loop: CASSPGNTIYF. In nucleotides, the CDR3 is TGTGCCAGCAGCCCTGGAAACACCATATATTTT. The chain joins TRBV28 to TRBJ1-3, with no clear D. Trimming removed 6 bases from V and 2 bases from J, with 2 bases in between. CDR1 and CDR2 from the germline V gene are MDHEN and SYDVKM. There are 11 residues in the CDR3.